The TCR beta chain described here comes from a study of T cell changes during pregnancy in multiple sclerosis. J was trimmed by 3 bases and V by 5 bases; bases with no gene match: 5. The CDR3 spans 14 residues. The germline V gene has CDR1 MNHEY and CDR2 SVGAGI. Libraries were prepared by immunoSEQ multiplex PCR; TCRdb keeps only in-frame clonotypes and omits some of them. The sample has about 79,000 clones, over 80% seen once. This TCR derives from a female donor with multiple sclerosis, enrolled in a pregnancy study. The material sequenced was CD4+ T cells from peripheral blood mononuclear cells, taken in the second trimester of pregnancy. The rearrangement joins TRBV6-5 to TRBJ1-2, with TRBD1 matching 8 bases. In DNA form, the CDR3 reads TGTGCCAGCAGTCCGAGGACAGGGCACTATGGCTACACCTTC. Translated, it gives CASSPRTGHYGYTF.